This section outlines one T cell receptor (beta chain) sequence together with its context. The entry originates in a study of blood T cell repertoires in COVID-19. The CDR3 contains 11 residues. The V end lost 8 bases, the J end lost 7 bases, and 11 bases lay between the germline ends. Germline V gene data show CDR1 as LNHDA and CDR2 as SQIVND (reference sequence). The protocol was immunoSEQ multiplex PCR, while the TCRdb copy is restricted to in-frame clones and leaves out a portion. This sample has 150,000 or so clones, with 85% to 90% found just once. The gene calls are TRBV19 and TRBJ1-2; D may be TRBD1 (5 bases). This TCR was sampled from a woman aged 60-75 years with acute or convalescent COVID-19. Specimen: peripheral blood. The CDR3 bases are TGTGCCAGTGCGAAGGGGTTTGGCTACACCTTC. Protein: CASAKGFGYTF.